This entry concerns a single T cell receptor beta chain. Its antigen is currently unknown. There are 14 residues in the CDR3. The J segment lost 8 bases and the V segment lost 4 bases, leaving 5 bases of the junction unmatched. Germline V gene sequence: CDR1 SGHRS, CDR2 YFSETQ. This sample was included in a study of OX40 agonist ivuxolimab in advanced cancers. General study results and limits: Low normalized T-cell clonal expansion also characterized some of the nonresponders.

Produced via immunoSEQ multiplex PCR; TCRdb's table is partial and in-frame only. Of some 41,000 clones in the sample, approximately 90% are singletons; the top ten hold roughly 40%. The chain joins TRBV5-1 to TRBJ1-4; TRBD1 agrees at 10 bases. This sequence originates from an adult with an advanced solid tumor such as melanoma, head and neck, liver or kidney cancer. This specimen consisted of CD4+ or CD8+ T cells sorted from blood, obtained in a trial of the OX40 agonist ivuxolimab. This chain's CDR3 is CASSMGQGREKLFF. DNA of the CDR3: TGCGCCAGCAGCATGGGACAGGGGAGGGAAAAACTGTTTTTT.